This T cell receptor (beta chain) came from a study of CD8 T cells in ankylosing spondylitis. Study-wide results and limits: A TCR beta motif made of fewer than 10 highly homologous variants seemed typical of ankylosing spondylitis blood.

V dropped 4 bases and J dropped 1 base, with 15 bases sitting between them. In germline, CDR1 is SGHRS, CDR2 YFSETQ. This CDR3 spans 16 amino acids. Generation of TCR beta libraries employed quantitative 5'-RACE incorporating molecular barcodes. TCRdb used MiXCR to reprocess the 5' RACE reads, holding one entry per CDR3 protein. The sample lists around 770,000 distinct CDR3 sequences; over 15% were seen once. Remarks on this clonotype: Antigen: not known.

The V call is TRBV5-1, the J call TRBJ2-1; D is unresolved. This receptor was identified in a male donor with ankylosing spondylitis. The specimen sequenced was blood, either unsorted or a sorted T cell fraction (not recorded which). CDR3 DNA sequence: TGCGCCAGCAGCCCCAGCCTAGTTGTGTCCTACAATGAGCAGTTCTTC. This gives the protein CASSPSLVVSYNEQFF.